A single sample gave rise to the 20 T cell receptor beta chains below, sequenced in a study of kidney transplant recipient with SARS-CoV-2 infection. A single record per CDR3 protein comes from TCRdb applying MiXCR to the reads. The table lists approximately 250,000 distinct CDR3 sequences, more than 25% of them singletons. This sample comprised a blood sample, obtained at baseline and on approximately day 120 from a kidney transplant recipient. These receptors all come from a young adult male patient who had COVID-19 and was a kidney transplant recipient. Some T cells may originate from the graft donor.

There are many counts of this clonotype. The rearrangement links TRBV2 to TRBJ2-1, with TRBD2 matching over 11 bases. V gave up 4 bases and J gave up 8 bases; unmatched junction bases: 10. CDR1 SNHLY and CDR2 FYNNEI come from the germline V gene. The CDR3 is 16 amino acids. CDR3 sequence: CASSGLETSGDDEQFF. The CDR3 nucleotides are TGTGCCAGCAGTGGATTAGAGACTAGCGGGGATGATGAGCAGTTCTTC.

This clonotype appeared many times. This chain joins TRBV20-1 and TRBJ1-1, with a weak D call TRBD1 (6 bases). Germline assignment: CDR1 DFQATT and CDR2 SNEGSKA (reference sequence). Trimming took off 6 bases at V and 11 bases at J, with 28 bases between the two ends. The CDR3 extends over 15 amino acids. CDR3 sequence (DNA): TGCAGTGCAGCCTCCAGAGGGGGGGCTCGCCCAGAGGCTTTCTTT. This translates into CSAASRGGARPEAFF.

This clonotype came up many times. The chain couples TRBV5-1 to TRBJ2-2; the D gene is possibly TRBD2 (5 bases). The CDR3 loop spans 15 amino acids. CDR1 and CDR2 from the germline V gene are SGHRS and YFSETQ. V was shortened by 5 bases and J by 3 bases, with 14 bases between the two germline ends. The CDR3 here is CASSLEVEDTGELFF. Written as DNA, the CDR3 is TGCGCCAGCAGTCTGGAGGTAGAAGACACCGGGGAGCTGTTTTTT.

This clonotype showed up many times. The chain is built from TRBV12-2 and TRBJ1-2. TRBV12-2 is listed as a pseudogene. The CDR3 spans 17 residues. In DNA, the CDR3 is TGTGCAAGTCGCCAGAATGTGACTCCACGAAAGACCTATGGCTACACCTTC. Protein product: CASRQNVTPRKTYGYTF.

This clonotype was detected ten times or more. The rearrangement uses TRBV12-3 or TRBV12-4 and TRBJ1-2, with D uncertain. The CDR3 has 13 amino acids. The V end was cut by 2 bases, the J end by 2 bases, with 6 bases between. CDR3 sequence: CASSLNLNYGYTF. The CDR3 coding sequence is TGTGCCAGCAGTTTAAACCTAAACTATGGCTACACCTTC.

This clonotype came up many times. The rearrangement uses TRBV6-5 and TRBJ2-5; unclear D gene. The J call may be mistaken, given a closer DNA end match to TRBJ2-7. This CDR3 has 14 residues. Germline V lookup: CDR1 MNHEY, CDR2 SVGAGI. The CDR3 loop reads CASSRNGQYYEQYF. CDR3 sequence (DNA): TGTGCCAGCAGTAGGAACGGGCAGTATTACGAGCAGTACTTC.

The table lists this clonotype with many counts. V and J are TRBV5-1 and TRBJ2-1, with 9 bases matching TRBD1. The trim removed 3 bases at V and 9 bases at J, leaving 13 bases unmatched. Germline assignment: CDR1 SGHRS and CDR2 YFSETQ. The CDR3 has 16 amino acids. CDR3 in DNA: TGCGCCAGCAGCTCCGCCGTCCCGGGACAGGGAGGTGAGCAGTTCTTC. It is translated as CASSSAVPGQGGEQFF.

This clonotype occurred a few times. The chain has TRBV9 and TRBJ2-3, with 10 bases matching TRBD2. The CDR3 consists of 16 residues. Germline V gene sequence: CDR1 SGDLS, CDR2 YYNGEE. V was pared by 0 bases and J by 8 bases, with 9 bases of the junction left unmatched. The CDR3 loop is CASSVGGLAGVRTQYF. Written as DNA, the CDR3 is TGTGCCAGCAGCGTAGGTGGTCTAGCGGGAGTTCGTACGCAGTATTTT.

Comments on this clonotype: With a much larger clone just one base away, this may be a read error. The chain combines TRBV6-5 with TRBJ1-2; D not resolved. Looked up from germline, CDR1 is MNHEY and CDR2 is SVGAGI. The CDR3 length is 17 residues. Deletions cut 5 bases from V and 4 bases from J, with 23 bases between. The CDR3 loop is CASSPSTPMRKTYGYTF. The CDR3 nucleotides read TGTGCCAGCAGTCCATCAACCCCTATGCGAAAGACCTATGGCTACACCTTC.

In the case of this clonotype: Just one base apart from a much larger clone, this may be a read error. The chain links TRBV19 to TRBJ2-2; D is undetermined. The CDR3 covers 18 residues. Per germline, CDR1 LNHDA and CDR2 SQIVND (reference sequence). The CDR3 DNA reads TGTTCCAGTAGTATAATCCTGGCCCCACCCCTGGGGACCGGGGAGCTGTTTTTT. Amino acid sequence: CSSSIILAPPLGTGELFF.

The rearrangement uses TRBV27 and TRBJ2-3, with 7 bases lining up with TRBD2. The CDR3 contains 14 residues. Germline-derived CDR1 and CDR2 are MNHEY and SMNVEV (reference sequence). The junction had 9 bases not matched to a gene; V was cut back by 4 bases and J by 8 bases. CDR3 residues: CASSSSGTGGTQYF. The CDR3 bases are TGTGCCAGCAGTTCCAGCGGGACGGGCGGTACGCAGTATTTT.

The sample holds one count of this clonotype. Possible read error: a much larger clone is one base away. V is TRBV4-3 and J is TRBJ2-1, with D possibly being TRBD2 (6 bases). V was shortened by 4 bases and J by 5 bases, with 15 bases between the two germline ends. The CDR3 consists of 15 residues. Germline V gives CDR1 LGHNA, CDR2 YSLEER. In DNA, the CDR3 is TGCGCCAGCAGCCGTCGGGACTTAGCACACAATGAGCAGTTCTTC. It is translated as CASSRRDLAHNEQFF.

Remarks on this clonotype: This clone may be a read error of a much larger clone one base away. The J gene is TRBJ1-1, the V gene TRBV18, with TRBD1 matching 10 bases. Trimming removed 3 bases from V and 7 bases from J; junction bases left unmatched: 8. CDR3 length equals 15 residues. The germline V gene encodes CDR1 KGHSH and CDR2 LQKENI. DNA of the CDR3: TGTGCCAGCTCACCGTACGGGACAGGGGTTAGTGAAGCTTTCTTT. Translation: CASSPYGTGVSEAFF. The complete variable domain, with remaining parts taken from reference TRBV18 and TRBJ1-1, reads NAGVMQNPRHLVRRRGQEARLRCSPMKGHSHVYWYRQLPEEGLKFMVYLQKENIIDESGMPKERFSAEFPKEGPSILRIQQVVRGDSAAYFCASSPYGTGVSEAFFGQGTRLTVV.

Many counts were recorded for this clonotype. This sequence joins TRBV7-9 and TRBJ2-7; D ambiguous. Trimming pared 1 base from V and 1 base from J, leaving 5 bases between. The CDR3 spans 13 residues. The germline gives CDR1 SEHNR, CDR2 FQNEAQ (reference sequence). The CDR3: CASSLDTSYEQYV. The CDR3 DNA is TGTGCCAGCAGCTTAGACACATCCTACGAGCAGTACGTC.

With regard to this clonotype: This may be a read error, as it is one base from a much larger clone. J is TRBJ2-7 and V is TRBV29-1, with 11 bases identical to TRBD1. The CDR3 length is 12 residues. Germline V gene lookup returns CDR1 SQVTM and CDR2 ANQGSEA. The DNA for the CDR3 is TGCAACGTTGTGGGACAGGGGGGCGAGCAGTACTTC. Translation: CNVVGQGGEQYF.

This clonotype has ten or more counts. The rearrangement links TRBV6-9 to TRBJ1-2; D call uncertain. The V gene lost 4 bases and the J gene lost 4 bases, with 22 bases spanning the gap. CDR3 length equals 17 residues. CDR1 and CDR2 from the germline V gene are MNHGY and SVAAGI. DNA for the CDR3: TGTGCCAGCAGTTCTGTCGTGCCTTACGGAAAGACCTATGGCTACACCTTC. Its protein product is CASSSVVPYGKTYGYTF.

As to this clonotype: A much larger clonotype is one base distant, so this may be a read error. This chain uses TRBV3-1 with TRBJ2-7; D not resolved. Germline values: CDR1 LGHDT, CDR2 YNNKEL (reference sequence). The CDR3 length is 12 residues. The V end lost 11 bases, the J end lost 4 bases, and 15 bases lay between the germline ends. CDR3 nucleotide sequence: TGTGCCGGTCGACCACAACCGTACGAGCAGTACTTC. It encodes CAGRPQPYEQYF.

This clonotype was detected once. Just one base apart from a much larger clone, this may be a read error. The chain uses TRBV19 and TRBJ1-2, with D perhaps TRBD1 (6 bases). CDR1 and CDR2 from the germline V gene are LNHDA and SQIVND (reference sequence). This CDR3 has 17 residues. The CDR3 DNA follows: TGTGCCAGTAGTCTTTCAGGGACAAATCGAAAGACCTATGGCTACATCTTC. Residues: CASSLSGTNRKTYGYIF. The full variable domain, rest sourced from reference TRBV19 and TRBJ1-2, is DGGITQSPKYLFRKEGQNVTLSCEQNLNHDAMYWYRQDPGQGLRLIYYSQIVNDFQKGDIAEGYSVSREKKESFPLTVTSAQKNPTAFYLCASSLSGTNRKTYGYIFGSGTRLTVV.

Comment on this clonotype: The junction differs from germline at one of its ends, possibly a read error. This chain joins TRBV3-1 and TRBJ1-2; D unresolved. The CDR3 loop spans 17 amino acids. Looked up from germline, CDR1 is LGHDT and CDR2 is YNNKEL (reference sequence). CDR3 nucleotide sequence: TGTGCCAGCAGCGTGGGAATCACCCTTCGAAAGACCTATGGCTGCACCTTC. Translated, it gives CASSVGITLRKTYGCTF.

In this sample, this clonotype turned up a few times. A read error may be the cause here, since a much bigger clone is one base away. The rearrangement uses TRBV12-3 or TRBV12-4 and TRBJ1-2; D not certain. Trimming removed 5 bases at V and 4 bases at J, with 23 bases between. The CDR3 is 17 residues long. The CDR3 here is CASSGRFSFRKTYGYTF. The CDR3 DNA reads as TGTGCCAGCAGTGGACGCTTCAGCTTCCGAAAGACCTATGGCTACACCTTC.